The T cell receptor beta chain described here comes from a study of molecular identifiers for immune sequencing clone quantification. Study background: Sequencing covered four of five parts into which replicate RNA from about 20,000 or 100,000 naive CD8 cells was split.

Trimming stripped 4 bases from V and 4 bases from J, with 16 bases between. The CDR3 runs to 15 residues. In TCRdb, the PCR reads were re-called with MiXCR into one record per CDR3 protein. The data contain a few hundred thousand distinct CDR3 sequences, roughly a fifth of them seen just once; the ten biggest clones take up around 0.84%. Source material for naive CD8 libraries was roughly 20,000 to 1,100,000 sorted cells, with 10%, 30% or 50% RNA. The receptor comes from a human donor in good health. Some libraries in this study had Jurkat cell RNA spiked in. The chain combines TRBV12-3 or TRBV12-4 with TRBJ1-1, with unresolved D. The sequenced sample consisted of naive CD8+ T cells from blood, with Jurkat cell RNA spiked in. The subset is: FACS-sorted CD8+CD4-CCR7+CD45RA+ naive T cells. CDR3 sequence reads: CASSSSGPEATEAFF. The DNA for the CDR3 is TGTGCCAGCAGTTCCTCGGGCCCGGAAGCCACTGAAGCTTTCTTT.